This T cell receptor beta chain was sequenced for a study of shared clonotypes between healthy human individuals (dated by TCRdb to the early 2020s). Concerning the study at large: A few men and a couple of women, aged 18 to 49 years, made up the cohort. For each donor, CD4 naive and CD4 memory were each run on three plates, CD8 naive on two plates, and CD8 memory on one plate. Blood TCR repertoires of 5 or 6 healthy adults were deeply sequenced to estimate repertoire size and the extent of clonotype sharing between individuals. To increase sequencing depth and limit assay-specific biases, different laboratories used diverse techniques to prepare libraries and sequence TCR repertoires. Leukapheresis yielded between about 0.85 and 10 billion PBMCs per donor. The research as a whole found: When a few donors were compared, the shared fraction of clonotypes was roughly 5% for naive CD4, 3.5% to 4% for naive CD8, roughly 2.3% for memory CD4, and less than 0.5% for memory CD8. The genetic and exposure-history diversity represented was limited by the small number of donors. Only blood was sampled, and tissue TCR repertoires likely differ from those in blood. Pairwise subsampling indicated that sequencing depth was expected to affect the degree of clonotype sharing among donors. Higher generation probabilities were observed for clonotypes shared by all four sorted-subset donors than for non-shared clonotypes. Naive subsets generally had larger estimated clonotype richness than memory subsets. Rarefaction of sorted-subset datasets indicated incomplete sequencing despite the large sequencing depth.

Donors were healthy HIV-negative adults with no recently reported acute infections or vaccinations. Every donor was a Caucasian adult residing in Nashville, Tennessee, USA. CD4+ T cells were enriched through magnetic negative selection, after which naive cells were positively selected on CD45RA and the remaining negative fraction served as the memory subset. Blood was obtained by leukapheresis, after which PBMCs were separated by Ficoll-Histopaque density gradient centrifugation and cryopreserved in liquid nitrogen vapor phase. Analytical flow cytometry was used to check the purity and quantity of every magnetically sorted T cell population. Each sorted fraction had its genomic DNA isolated and then quantified by UV absorbance on a Nanodrop 2000c. Spanning cysteine to phenylalanine, the CDR3 consists of 16 amino acids. The retained sequence is limited to the CDR3, 48 bases, with the frame set at the first base. The trim is 8 bases for V and 7 bases for J, with a gap of 27 bases between the germline ends. CDR1 and CDR2, looked up from the germline V gene, are ENHRY and SYGVKD.

Points on this clone: What antigen it recognizes has not been identified. Base-call qualities are not available, and no considerably larger clone is one nucleotide away.

TCR CDR3 regions were amplified from genomic DNA by multiplex PCR using the deep immunoSEQ assay. Genomic DNA extracted from each cell subset was distributed evenly over all wells of several immunoSEQ 96-well plates, and each plate served as one replicate. For sorted subsets, about 220 ng of genomic DNA, equivalent to some 30,000 T cell genomes, went into each replicate PCR. The purified libraries were quantified using a Qubit 3.0 fluorometer, sized with a Bioanalyzer 2100, and then quantified again using the KAPA Library Quantification kit. Every immunoSEQ 96-well plate was sequenced on a dedicated single-read 150-cycle Illumina NextSeq 550 flow cell. The paper's processing steps were these. Because the immunoSEQ output held only junctional sequences and lacked quality scores, the filtering could not match the filtering applied to full-length reads. Sequences were annotated with PyIR, a Python wrapper for IgBLAST v1.9, using IMGT germline references to assign V/J genes and CDR3. Any read was removed if the V/J assignment was weak (E-value above 1e-6), the CDR3 was missing, or the read contained stop codons, out-of-frame junctions, or ambiguous translated residues. V3J clonotypes were defined by identical inferred V gene, J gene, and CDR3 amino acid sequence. Percentage overlap between repertoires was computed as shared unique clonotypes divided by the size of the smaller repertoire. Three approaches were used to assess repertoire richness: RTK rarefaction, the Chao1 estimator, and Recon v2.1 estimates of unobserved clonotypes. Generation probabilities for all TCRbeta clonotypes obtained by the gDNA method from a handful of donors were computed using OLGA. This immuneACCESS table, as held by TCRdb, lists in-frame sequences with V and J called but not all clones. Of the missing ones, under half trace to an unresolved V gene in checked studies; the others have no known cause. For V, J and clone size, that table is used; D and trimming come from the DNA. Within this sample are some 2.4 million clones, with over 85% of them counted one time only. In total, the top ten clones hold 0.36% of the sample.

This TCR derives from a man in his late teens or twenties in good health. Some clones in this sample may be carry-over from other donors' samples. The V gene is TRBV10-3 and the J gene is TRBJ2-7; the D segment is perhaps TRBD1 or TRBD2, each sharing 6 matched bases. Input material: naive CD4+ T cells from PBMCs. The sample's cell subset or site label, in plain terms: CD45RA+ positively selected. The CDR3 region: CAIDRGRAGLLGEQYF. Read as DNA, the sequence is TGTGCCATCGACCGGGGGCGGGCGGGCCTTCTGGGTGAGCAGTACTTC.